Listed below are T cell receptor beta chains from one sample, sequenced in a study of beta chain features in type 1 diabetes. This table comes from immunoSEQ multiplex PCR, and its TCRdb copy is limited to in-frame clones, with some not included. The sample consists of over 700,000 clones, 15% to 20% of them appearing once. Material for sequencing was naive CD4+ T cells from blood. The receptors shown here come from a young woman in good health. CDR3s include the opening cysteine and the closing phenylalanine or tryptophan. Fields, in order: V gene, D gene, J gene, clone size, CDR3 DNA, CDR3 protein. D genes are given only for firm matches. Only some rows state a clone size, as once, few, many or a class for expanded clones.

TRBV7-2	TRBD2	TRBJ2-7	few	TGTGCCAGCAGCTCGAGCGGGAGCGGTGCCTACGAGCAGTACTTC	CASSSSGSGAYEQYF
TRBV10-3	.	TRBJ2-7	many	TGTGCCATCAGAGAGGGAGGCTACGAGCAGTACTTC	CAIREGGYEQYF
TRBV5-4	TRBD2	TRBJ2-1	.	TGTGCCAGCAGCTTGAGCCTAGCGGTGAGCTCCTACAATGAGCAGTTCTTC	CASSLSLAVSSYNEQFF
TRBV7-2	TRBD2	TRBJ2-7	.	TGTGCCAGCAGCTCCCGAAGGACTAGCGGGACCTACGAGCAGTACTTC	CASSSRRTSGTYEQYF
TRBV4-2	TRBD2	TRBJ2-2	few	TGTGCCAGCAGCCAACCTGGCGGGAGGGCGACCGGGGAGCTGTTTTTT	CASSQPGGRATGELFF
TRBV27	.	TRBJ2-2	few	TGTGCCAGCAGATCTTGGGGCGAAACCGGGGAGCTGTTTTTT	CASRSWGETGELFF
TRBV7-2	TRBD1	TRBJ2-5	few	TGTGCCAGCAGCCAACAGGGGGCCCAAGAGACCCAGTACTTC	CASSQQGAQETQYF
TRBV6-5	.	TRBJ2-7	few	TGTGCCAGCAGTCAGCCCGGACTCCTCTACGAGCAGTACTTC	CASSQPGLLYEQYF
TRBV29-1	.	TRBJ2-7	few	TGCAGCGTTGACGGCGGGCCTTCCTACGAGCAGTACTTC	CSVDGGPSYEQYF
TRBV7-2	TRBD1	TRBJ2-7	.	TGTGCCAGCAGCTTAGGGACAGGGATTTACGAGCAGTACTTC	CASSLGTGIYEQYF
TRBV11-2	.	TRBJ1-4	few	TGTGCCAGCAGCTTAGAACGGGAAAAACTGTTTTTT	CASSLEREKLFF
TRBV28	TRBD1	TRBJ1-2	.	TGTGCCAGCAGTCGGGACAGGGGCGGCTACACCTTC	CASSRDRGGYTF
TRBV6-6	.	TRBJ2-7	few	TGTGCCATCAAACAGGGAGGACTAGACTACGAGCAGTACTTC	CAIKQGGLDYEQYF
TRBV7-2	TRBD2	TRBJ2-2	.	TGTGCCAGCAGCGTGATCGGGCGGGAGTCCACGGGCACCGGGGAGCTGTTTTTT	CASSVIGRESTGTGELFF
TRBV18	.	TRBJ2-7	.	TGTGCCAGCTCCGGACAGTTCTCCTACGAGCAGTACTTC	CASSGQFSYEQYF
TRBV6-5	.	TRBJ2-7	.	TGTGCCAGCAGTTACAATAGGGCTAGCGAGCAGTACTTC	CASSYNRASEQYF
TRBV2	TRBD2	TRBJ2-1	few	TGTGCCAGCAGGCCCGGACTAGCGGCTCACAATGAGCAGTTCTTC	CASRPGLAAHNEQFF
TRBV6-4	.	TRBJ2-1	.	TGTGCCAGCAGTTCCGAAACTAGGACTGAGCAGTTCTTC	CASSSETRTEQFF
TRBV7-3	TRBD2	TRBJ2-2	.	TGTGCCAGCAGCTTGTACCCGCCGACTAGCGGAGGGGTAACCGGGGAGCTGTTTTTT	CASSLYPPTSGGVTGELFF
TRBV7-2	.	TRBJ2-2	.	TGTGCCAGCAGCCCCCCCCCGGTATTTGGAACCGGGGAGCTGTTTTTT	CASSPPPVFGTGELFF
TRBV11-2	.	TRBJ1-2	.	TGTGCCAGCAGCTTAGATCGGGGGGATGGCTACACCTTC	CASSLDRGDGYTF
TRBV5-1	.	TRBJ2-1	.	TGCGCCAGCAGCTTGGGAGGGACTAGGGGGCTCAATGAGCAGTTCTTC	CASSLGGTRGLNEQFF
TRBV5-4	TRBD2	TRBJ2-1	.	TGTGCCAGCAGCTTTGTACTAGCGGGCTACAATGAGCAGTTCTTC	CASSFVLAGYNEQFF
TRBV7-8	TRBD2	TRBJ2-3	few	TGTGCCAGCAGCTCAACCAGACTAGCCAGACCAGATACGCAGTATTTT	CASSSTRLARPDTQYF
TRBV18	.	TRBJ2-5	.	TGTGCCAGCTCACCTAACCAAGAGACCCAGTACTTC	CASSPNQETQYF
TRBV19	TRBD2	TRBJ2-3	few	TGTGCCAGTAGGCTAGCGGGAGCGCAAGATACGCAGTATTTT	CASRLAGAQDTQYF
TRBV6-1	.	TRBJ2-2	few	TGTGCCAGCCGGATCGCGAACACCGGGGAGCTGTTTTTT	CASRIANTGELFF
TRBV6-5	.	TRBJ2-5	.	TGTGCCAGCAGTGAAATCTTCGGTGTGACCCAGTACTTC	CASSEIFGVTQYF
TRBV5-6	TRBD2	TRBJ2-1	few	TGTGCCAGCAGCAGGCGACTAGCGGGAGCCGGTGAGCAGTTCTTC	CASSRRLAGAGEQFF
TRBV5-1	.	TRBJ2-2	.	TGCGCCAGCAGTCTATTCTCCCAGGAAGGTTGGCGCACCGGGGAGCTGTTTTTT	CASSLFSQEGWRTGELFF
TRBV2	.	TRBJ1-5	few	TGTGCCAGCAGAACTAATAGCAATCAGCCCCAGCATTTT	CASRTNSNQPQHF
TRBV14	TRBD1	TRBJ1-2	few	TGTGCCAGCAGCCCAGACAGGGGGCGAGGCTACACCTTC	CASSPDRGRGYTF
TRBV5-6	.	TRBJ2-5	few	TGTGCCAGCAGCTTGTACGCGGGTATCGAGACCCAGTACTTC	CASSLYAGIETQYF
TRBV28	.	TRBJ2-3	.	TGTGCCAGCAGTTTAAAGGTTCCAGATACGCAGTATTTT	CASSLKVPDTQYF
TRBV27	.	TRBJ2-1	.	TGTGCCAGCAGTTTATTTGCAGTTAAGAACTCCTACAATGAGCAGTTCTTC	CASSLFAVKNSYNEQFF
TRBV11-1	TRBD2	TRBJ2-2	few	TGTGCCAGCAGCTTATTCGCGGGAGGGCCGAACACCGGGGAGCTGTTTTTT	CASSLFAGGPNTGELFF
TRBV15	TRBD1	TRBJ2-4	.	TGTGCCACCACCCCGGGACAGTTAGCCAAAAACATTCAGTACTTC	CATTPGQLAKNIQYF